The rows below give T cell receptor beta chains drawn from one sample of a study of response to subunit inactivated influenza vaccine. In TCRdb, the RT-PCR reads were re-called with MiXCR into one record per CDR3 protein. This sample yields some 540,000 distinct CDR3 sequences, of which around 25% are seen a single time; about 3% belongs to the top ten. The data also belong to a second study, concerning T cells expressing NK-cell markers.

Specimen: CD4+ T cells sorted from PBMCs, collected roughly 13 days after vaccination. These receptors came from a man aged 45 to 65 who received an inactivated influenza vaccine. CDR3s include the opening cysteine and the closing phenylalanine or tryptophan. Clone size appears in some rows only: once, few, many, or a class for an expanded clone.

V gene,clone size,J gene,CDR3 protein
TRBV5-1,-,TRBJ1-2,CASSLSTGEDGYIF
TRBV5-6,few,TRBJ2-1,CASSLPGLAVSYNEQFF
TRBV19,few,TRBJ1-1,CASSTTGITEAFF
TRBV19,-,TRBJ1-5,CASSIGTTGRQPQHF
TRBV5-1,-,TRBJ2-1,CASSPFRRAGGNEQFF
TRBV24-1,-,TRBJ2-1,CATSDPGQGGNEQFF
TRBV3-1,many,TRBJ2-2,CASSHPRGELFF
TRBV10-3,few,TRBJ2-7,CAIRDLTSIGGEQYF
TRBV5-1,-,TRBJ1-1,CASSYLSATEAFF
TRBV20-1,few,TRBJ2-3,CSASQLAGGNTDTQYF
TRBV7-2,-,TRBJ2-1,CASSRDLLGDEQFF
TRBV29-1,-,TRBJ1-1,CSVEDLFPPEPFF
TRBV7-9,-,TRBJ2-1,CASRPSGMVNEQFF
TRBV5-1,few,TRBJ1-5,CASKAGDSSNQPQHF
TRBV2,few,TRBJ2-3,CASSRDSGDTQYF
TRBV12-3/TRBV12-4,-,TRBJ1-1,CASSNTFNTEAFF
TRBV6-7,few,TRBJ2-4,CASSYSIGLAKNIQYF
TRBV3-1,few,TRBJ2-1,CASISSRVGPNEQFF
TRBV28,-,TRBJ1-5,CASSLFTSNQPQHF
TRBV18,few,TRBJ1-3,CASSPPVGSSGNTIYF
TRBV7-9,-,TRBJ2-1,CASEGQSSYNEQFF
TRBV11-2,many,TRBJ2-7,CASSLALASREQYF
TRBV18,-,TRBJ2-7,CASTTGQGYEQYF
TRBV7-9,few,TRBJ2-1,CASSLAGGVRFF
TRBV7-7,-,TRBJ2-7,CASSLRLGAGEQYF
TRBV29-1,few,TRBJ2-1,CSVGRTGGGNEQFF
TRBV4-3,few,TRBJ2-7,CASSQDWHGSFEQYF
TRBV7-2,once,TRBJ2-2,CASSPGPGLQNTGELFF
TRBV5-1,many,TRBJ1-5,CASSLRTGDQPQHF
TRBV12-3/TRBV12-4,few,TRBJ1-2,CASSRLPQSYGYTF
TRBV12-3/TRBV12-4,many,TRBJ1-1,CASKRKLQGVAEAFF
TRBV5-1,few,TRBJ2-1,CASSSRTSGTSYNEQFF
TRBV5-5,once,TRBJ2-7,CASRVRMLPFSSSYEQYF
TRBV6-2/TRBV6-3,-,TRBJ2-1,CASSDGSRGINEQFF
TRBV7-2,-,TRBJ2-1,CASSLNLAGEQFF
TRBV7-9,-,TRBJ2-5,CASSLRQAQETQYF
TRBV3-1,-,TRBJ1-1,CASSQFGTEAFF
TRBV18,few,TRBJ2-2,CASSKKDTGELFF
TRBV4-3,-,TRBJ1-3,CASSYRVGAGTSGNTIYF
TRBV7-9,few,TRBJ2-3,CASSFGSGSGTDTQYF
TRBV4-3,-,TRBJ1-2,CASSQRDRDGYTF
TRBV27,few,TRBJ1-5,CASSLKGEGNQPQHF
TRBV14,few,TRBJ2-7,CASSHLVWTGGTSYEQYF
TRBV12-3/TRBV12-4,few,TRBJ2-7,CASSFAGIHEQYF
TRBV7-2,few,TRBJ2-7,CASSSQGAGYEQYF
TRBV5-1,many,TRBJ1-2,CASSLGGAYGYTF
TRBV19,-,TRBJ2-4,CASIQGRGDIQYF
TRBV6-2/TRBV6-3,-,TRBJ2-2,CASSYPTGSLAGELFF
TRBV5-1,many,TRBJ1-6,CASSLDEGRSSPLHF
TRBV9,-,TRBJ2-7,CASSVGGALRYEQYF
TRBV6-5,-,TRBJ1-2,CATGRASGGYTF
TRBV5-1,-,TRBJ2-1,CASSPWAGGNNEQFF
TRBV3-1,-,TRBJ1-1,CACSQTGGANEAFF
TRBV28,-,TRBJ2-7,CASSSPGGQSYEQYF